This T cell receptor (beta chain) appears in the sequencing data of a study of blood T cell repertoires in COVID-19. Study-wide context: The study drew acute and convalescent COVID-19 samples from the United States, Italy and Spain.

As handled by the study authors: Amplifying reference gene primers gave estimates of nucleated cell counts. The repertoire was sequenced with immunoSEQ multiplex PCR; TCRdb's copy has only in-frame clones and lacks some. The V and J calls and clone size are taken from that table; D and trimming were inferred from the DNA. The sample lists roughly 210,000 clones, around 90% seen once, with roughly 7.2% in the top ten. Individuals aged about 18 to 100 years were recruited from fewer than 25 US areas. This clone appeared a single time. Germline-derived CDR1 and CDR2 are MGHRA and YSYEKL. The CDR3 is 15 residues long. V was trimmed by 1 base and J by 2 bases, leaving 9 bases between them.

The TCR sequence derives from a man aged 25 to 40 in a cohort exposed to, infected with or recovered from COVID-19 (not recorded which). The sample taken for sequencing was PBMCs or T cells enriched from blood (not recorded which). V usage is TRBV4-1 and J usage is TRBJ2-4; a possible D gene is TRBD1 (5 bases). This chain's CDR3 is CASSQGGASKNIQYF. CDR3 nucleotides: TGCGCCAGCAGCCAAGGTGGGGCCTCCAAAAACATTCAGTACTTC.